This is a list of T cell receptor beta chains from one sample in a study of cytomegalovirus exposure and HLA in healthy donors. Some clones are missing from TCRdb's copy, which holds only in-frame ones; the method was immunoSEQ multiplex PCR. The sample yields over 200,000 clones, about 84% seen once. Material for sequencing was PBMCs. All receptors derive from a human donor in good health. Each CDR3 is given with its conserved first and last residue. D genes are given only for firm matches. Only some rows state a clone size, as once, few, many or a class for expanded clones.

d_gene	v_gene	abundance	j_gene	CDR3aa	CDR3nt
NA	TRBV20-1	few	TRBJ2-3	CSATLSDTQYF	TGCAGTGCTACCTTGTCAGATACGCAGTATTTT
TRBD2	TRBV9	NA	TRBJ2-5	CASSVAGWGLAEQETQYF	TGTGCCAGCAGCGTAGCAGGTTGGGGACTAGCGGAGCAAGAGACCCAGTACTTC
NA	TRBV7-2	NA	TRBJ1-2	CASSDRGVHGYTF	TGTGCCAGCAGCGACCGGGGGGTACATGGCTACACCTTC
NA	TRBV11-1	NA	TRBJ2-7	CASSQGHSHEQYF	TGTGCCAGCAGCCAAGGACATTCCCACGAGCAGTACTTC
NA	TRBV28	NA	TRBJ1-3	CASSMVSGGRGNTIYF	TGTGCCAGCAGTATGGTGTCGGGAGGGCGGGGAAACACCATATATTTT
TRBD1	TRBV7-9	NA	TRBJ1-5	CASSSGTGNQPQHF	TGTGCCAGCAGCTCAGGGACAGGCAATCAGCCCCAGCATTTT
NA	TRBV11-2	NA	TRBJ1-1	CASSLETGLNTEAFF	TGTGCCAGCAGCTTGGAAACAGGGCTGAACACTGAAGCTTTCTTT
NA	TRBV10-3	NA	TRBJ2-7	CAISESSGGLSYEQYF	TGTGCCATCAGTGAGTCTAGCGGAGGTCTGTCCTACGAGCAGTACTTC
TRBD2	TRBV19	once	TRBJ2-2	CASSISSGSTGELFF	TGTGCCAGTAGTATATCTAGCGGGAGCACCGGGGAGCTGTTTTTT
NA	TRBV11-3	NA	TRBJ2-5	CASSLGVRGQGTQYF	TGTGCCAGCAGCTTAGGGGTCAGGGGACAAGGGACCCAGTACTTC
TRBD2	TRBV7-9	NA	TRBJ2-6	CAGDRGAGANVLTF	TGTGCCGGTGACCGGGGGGCTGGGGCCAACGTCCTGACTTTC
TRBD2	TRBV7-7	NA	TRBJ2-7	CASSLRRLAAGVSYEQYF	TGTGCTAGCAGCTTAAGGAGACTAGCGGCCGGGGTCTCCTACGAGCAGTACTTC
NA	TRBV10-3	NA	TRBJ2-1	CAIRQGSTSNEQFF	TGTGCCATCAGGCAGGGAAGTACATCGAATGAGCAGTTCTTC
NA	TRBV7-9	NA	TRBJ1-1	CASMAPLLGGLDTEAFF	TGTGCCAGCATGGCCCCCCTTCTGGGAGGCTTAGACACTGAAGCTTTCTTT
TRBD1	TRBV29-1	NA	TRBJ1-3	CSVGTGGHSYSGNTIYF	TGCAGCGTCGGGACAGGGGGGCATTCGTACTCTGGAAACACCATATATTTT
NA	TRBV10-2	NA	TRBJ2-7	CASSEFGGYYEQYF	TGCGCCAGCAGTGAGTTCGGGGGTTACTACGAGCAGTACTTC
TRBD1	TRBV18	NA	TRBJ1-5	CASSPLDRGPNQPQHF	TGTGCCAGCTCACCACTGGACAGGGGCCCCAATCAGCCCCAGCATTTT
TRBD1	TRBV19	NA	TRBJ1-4	CASSIPRTGGEKLFF	TGTGCCAGTAGTATTCCCAGAACAGGGGGTGAAAAACTGTTTTTT
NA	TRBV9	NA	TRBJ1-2	CASSGLINRGRAYGYTF	TGTGCCAGCAGCGGACTTATTAACCGGGGGAGAGCCTATGGCTACACCTTC
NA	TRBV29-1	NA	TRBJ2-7	CSVLRGKHEQYF	TGCAGCGTCCTTCGGGGGAAACACGAGCAGTACTTC
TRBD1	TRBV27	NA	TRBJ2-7	CASSPRDSTLSYEQYF	TGTGCCAGCAGTCCCAGGGACAGTACCCTCTCCTACGAGCAGTACTTC
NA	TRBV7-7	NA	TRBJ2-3	CASSSTGTDTQYF	TGTGCTAGCAGCTCTACAGGGACAGATACGCAGTATTTT
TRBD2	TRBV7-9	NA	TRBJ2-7	CASSPGLAISYEQYF	TGTGCCAGCAGTCCAGGACTAGCGATCTCCTACGAGCAGTACTTC
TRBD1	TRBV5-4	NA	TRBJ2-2	CASSLAVRGLRTGELFF	TGTGCCAGCAGCTTGGCAGTCAGGGGGCTAAGGACCGGGGAGCTGTTTTTT
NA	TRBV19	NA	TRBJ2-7	CASSKARLDSNEQYF	TGTGCCAGTAGTAAAGCCCGACTAGATTCCAACGAGCAGTACTTC